Listed below are T cell receptor beta chains from one sample, sequenced in a study of cytomegalovirus exposure and HLA in healthy donors. The protocol was immunoSEQ multiplex PCR, while the TCRdb copy is restricted to in-frame clones and leaves out a portion. The sample holds some 110,000 clones; roughly 70% are singletons and the top ten take over 1.5%. Sample: PBMCs. The receptors originated from a woman younger than 35 in good health and CMV-seronegative. Each CDR3 is given with its conserved first and last residue. The order of the fields is J gene, clone size, V gene, CDR3 protein. Size is omitted from some rows. Given values are once, few, many or a class for expanded clones.

TRBJ2-1,-,TRBV5-1,CASSLVTSGDEQFF
TRBJ2-2,few,TRBV6-5,CASSSNRVGGELFF
TRBJ1-2,few,TRBV30,CAWRKTGAGYGYTF
TRBJ2-2,-,TRBV5-5,CASTMGLSIVSGELFF
TRBJ1-1,-,TRBV28,CASSFRGMNTEAFF
TRBJ1-1,-,TRBV29-1,CSVEGRMNTEAFF
TRBJ2-5,-,TRBV6-1,CASSGLAGGQEAQYF
TRBJ2-2,-,TRBV19,CASSMHQGAPGELFF
TRBJ2-3,-,TRBV2,CASRTQRGGTDTQYF
TRBJ1-6,-,TRBV2,CASSDTVRISPLHF
TRBJ1-5,few,TRBV11-2,CASSQGHTSNQPQHF
TRBJ2-3,once,TRBV28,CASSTPAGDTQYF
TRBJ2-3,-,TRBV30,CAWSVPSSLKDTQYF
TRBJ1-1,-,TRBV5-1,CASSWEQTMNTEAFF
TRBJ1-2,-,TRBV29-1,CSVEEGFGALDGYTF
TRBJ1-2,-,TRBV30,CAWSGVGYTF
TRBJ2-1,-,TRBV9,CASSAQGAGNEQFF
TRBJ1-5,-,TRBV4-1,CASSQDQRVQQPQHF
TRBJ2-5,-,TRBV7-9,CASSSSQGARETQYF
TRBJ1-1,-,TRBV18,CASSQGLNTEAFF
TRBJ1-1,-,TRBV4-1,CASSQGKNTEAFF
TRBJ2-7,-,TRBV18,CASSPGLAGNYEQYF
TRBJ2-7,-,TRBV28,CASSLPGLAREQYF
TRBJ1-5,-,TRBV6-1,CASSEEVAGYGNQPQHF
TRBJ2-7,-,TRBV5-1,CASSLGADYEQYF
TRBJ1-5,-,TRBV2,CASSKTGDNNQPQHF
TRBJ1-4,-,TRBV28,CASSLFWTASNEKLFF
TRBJ2-7,few,TRBV5-1,CASSATGVDEQYF
TRBJ1-2,once,TRBV29-1,CSVEVGQLNGYTF
TRBJ2-1,few,TRBV2,CASILAGGNEQFF
TRBJ1-5,-,TRBV30,CAWSVGGNQPQHF
TRBJ2-5,-,TRBV7-9,CASSPGLAGGLETQYF
TRBJ2-7,-,TRBV5-1,CASSQYAGEQYF
TRBJ2-5,-,TRBV11-3,CASSIGTAPQETQYF
TRBJ1-6,-,TRBV4-2,CASSPVESSYNSPLHF
TRBJ2-3,once,TRBV30,CAWDRGTDTQYF
-,once,TRBV7-9,CASSLSLSSEQYF
TRBJ1-5,-,TRBV4-1,CASKRDHGSNQPQHF
TRBJ2-7,-,TRBV18,CASSQGTGFYEQYF
TRBJ1-5,-,TRBV2,CASRGQGGTGQPQHF
TRBJ2-3,-,TRBV5-1,CASSLVQGAADTQYF
TRBJ1-2,-,TRBV28,CASRGGEYGYTF
TRBJ2-7,once,TRBV7-3,CASSRDDRTGEQYF
TRBJ1-2,-,TRBV11-1,CASSYRTGGYYGYTF
TRBJ1-2,-,TRBV7-9,CASTQGGRVHTF
TRBJ1-1,-,TRBV18,CASSPGQNTEAFF
TRBJ1-5,-,TRBV19,CASSIRGMQPQHF
TRBJ1-1,-,TRBV11-2,CASSFPRGGNLTEAFF
TRBJ1-1,-,TRBV5-4,CASSSMAGGDSWAFF
TRBJ2-2,-,TRBV5-1,CASSGLQAPGELFF
TRBJ1-1,-,TRBV29-1,CSIGGGTEAFF
TRBJ1-4,-,TRBV19,CATRILYDNEKLFF
TRBJ1-2,-,TRBV5-4,CASSLVGTGDYGYTF
TRBJ2-3,-,TRBV7-2,CASQGAKRDTQYF
TRBJ2-5,few,TRBV29-1,CSAIPGLAGSWETQYF
TRBJ2-1,-,TRBV27,CASSLFAANEQFF
TRBJ2-5,-,TRBV7-9,CASSLVVETQYF